This TCR beta chain was recorded in a study of CD8+ T cells in alopecia areata. There are many counts of this clone. Genes here carry mouse names. The read terminates 4 residues before the CDR3 end, so the remaining end is supplied by the germline J gene. Germline assignment: CDR1 SGHDT and CDR2 FRDEAV. Trimming removed 5 bases at V and 0 bases at J, with 13 bases between. The CDR3 sequence is 15 residues long. Extracted from the samples, RNA was reverse transcribed into cDNA to serve as the sequencing template. Profiling relied on immunoSEQ multiplex PCR, and the TCRdb table lists in-frame clones only, not all of them. The profile covers about 270,000 clones, none occurring a single time. Pooled cutaneous lymph node cells were sorted using CD4, CD8alpha, NKG2D, NKG2ACE and other markers.

Sequencing was performed on CD4+ T cells sorted from a lymph node. The sequence was collected from a C3H/HeJ mouse with alopecia areata. The strain's MHC type: H2-k. The rearrangement links TRBV14 to TRBJ2-3; a weak D match, TRBD1 (6 bases). The CDR3 DNA, read in part, is TGTGCCAGCAGCCCTGGACAGACTAGTGCAGAA. It is translated as CASSPGQTSAE. The CDR3 in full is CASSPGQTSAETLYF.